This TCR beta chain stems from a study of blood T cell repertoires in COVID-19. The CDR3 contains 19 residues. Germline V gene data show CDR1 as SGHRS and CDR2 as YFSETQ. The ends lost 5 bases at V and 3 bases at J; junction bases unmatched: 19. The protocol was immunoSEQ multiplex PCR, while the TCRdb copy is restricted to in-frame clones and leaves out a portion. The sample lists approximately 22,000 clones, around four fifths occurring once. The sequence was collected from a woman in her 70s with COVID-19, enrolled during active disease. Sequencing was carried out using peripheral blood. The chain employs TRBV5-1 and TRBJ1-4; 7 positions match TRBD1. CDR3 amino acids: CASSNTGTATIRPNEKLFF. Here the CDR3 DNA reads TGCGCCAGCAGTAATACCGGGACAGCTACTATACGGCCTAATGAAAAACTGTTTTTT. Full variable domain (outside the CDR3, taken from reference TRBV5-1 and TRBJ1-4): KAGVTQTPRYLIKTRGQQVTLSCSPISGHRSVSWYQQTPGQGLQFLFEYFSETQRNKGNFPGRFSGRQFSNSRSEMNVSTLELGDSALYLCASSNTGTATIRPNEKLFFGSGTQLSVL.